This T cell receptor (beta chain) was profiled in a study of cytomegalovirus exposure and HLA in healthy donors. General study points: The CMV antigen specificity of a few CMV-associated chains was confirmed through in vitro analysis. TCR sequences were mostly rare, though some public TCRs occurred in many donors.

The CDR3 sequence is 14 residues long. Germline V gene sequence: CDR1 SGHTA, CDR2 FQGNSA. V trimming: 4 bases; J trimming: 2 bases; junction bases outside the gene matches: 1. This clone was seen a single time. No antigen is known for it. Clones were sequenced by immunoSEQ multiplex PCR, and TCRdb holds only the in-frame ones, with some missing. This sample has some 150,000 clones, with just under 90% found just once. The chain joins TRBV7-2 to TRBJ1-5, with 8 positions matching TRBD1. Sequenced: PBMCs. This clonotype was obtained from a woman aged 25-40 years in good health and CMV-seronegative. The CDR3: CASSSDRGNQPQHF. The CDR3 coding sequence is TGTGCCAGCAGCTCGGACAGGGGCAATCAGCCCCAGCATTTT.